These 4 T cell receptor beta chains came from one sample sequenced in a study of CXCR3-negative and CXCR3-positive naive CD8 T cells (dated by TCRdb to about 2019). Broad study findings and their caveats: TRB CDR3s from CXCR3-positive naive cells showed higher hydrophobicity (lower Kidera factor 4), lower energy, and higher strength and volume indices than CXCR3-negative naive cells.

These reads were obtained on a NextSeq 550. The Human TCR Profiling Kit (MiLaboratory) was used to prepare UMI-labeled 5' RACE TRB cDNA libraries. Through TCRdb reprocessing, the reads give one entry per CDR3 protein sequence; DNA is omitted. The sample table records around 95,000 distinct CDR3 sequences. The leading ten clones occupy 0.9% to 1.2% of the sample. No cognate antigen is known for these TCRs. Sample: naive CXCR3+ CD8+ T cells from blood. What this sample's cell subset or site label stands for: CD45RO-CCR7+CD27+CD95- naive CD8+ T cells expressing CXCR3 (TNR3+). The receptors here all came from a human donor in good health. Some clones in this sample may be carry-over from other donors' samples.

The chain links TRBV12-3 or TRBV12-4 to TRBJ2-7; TCRdb returns TRBD2, unconfirmable since there is no DNA. CDR3 length: 14 residues. The chain's CDR3 is CASSLPGGMREQYF.

The rearrangement joins TRBV7-9 to TRBJ2-1; TCRdb reports TRBD1, a call that lacks DNA to check it against. Germline loops: CDR1 SEHNR, CDR2 FQNEAQ (reference sequence). The CDR3 is 16 amino acids. The CDR3 reads CASSLPGPQRSHVQFF. Looking up the rest from reference TRBV7-9 and TRBJ2-1 gives the full variable domain: DTGVSQNPRHKITKRGQNVTFRCDPISEHNRLYWYRQTLGQGPEFLTYFQNEAQLEKSRLLSDRFSAERPKGSFSTLEIQRTEQGDSAMYLCASSLPGPQRSHVQFFGPGTRLTVL.

The V gene is TRBV12-3 or TRBV12-4, the J gene TRBJ1-2. This CDR3 has 12 residues. The CDR3 region is CASSPSYYGYTF.

The genes are TRBV19 and TRBJ2-1; absent DNA, TCRdb's TRBD2 call cannot be checked. CDR3 length: 15 residues. Germline V gives CDR1 LNHDA, CDR2 SQIVND (reference sequence). CDR3 amino acids: CASTLSGYSYNEQFF.